A selection of T cell receptor beta chains follows, all from one sample in a study of regulatory T cells in long-lasting Graves disease. TCRdb reprocessed the multiplex PCR reads via MiXCR and lists one record per CDR3 protein. Here the sample spans more than 300,000 distinct CDR3 sequences, around a fifth being singletons. The specimen was peripheral blood mononuclear cells (PBMCs), collected when the disease was refractory, from a patient treated with antithyroid drugs. These receptors all stem from a female donor with Graves disease. The CDR3 runs from the conserved cysteine through the conserved F or W. Each record gives: J gene, clone size, V gene, D gene, CDR3 protein, CDR3 DNA. A D gene is named only where the DNA matches it firmly. Size is omitted from some rows. Given values are once, few, many or a class for expanded clones.

J gene: TRBJ2-2
clone size: many
V gene: TRBV28
D gene: -
CDR3 protein: CASTGPTNTGELFF
CDR3 DNA: TGTGCCAGCACGGGACCGACTAACACCGGGGAGCTGTTTTTT

J gene: TRBJ2-4
clone size: -
V gene: TRBV25-1
D gene: -
CDR3 protein: CASSESINIQYF
CDR3 DNA: TGTGCCAGCAGTGAATCGATAAACATTCAGTACTTC

J gene: TRBJ2-7
clone size: -
V gene: TRBV6-2/TRBV6-3
D gene: TRBD2
CDR3 protein: CATSGASGKYEQYF
CDR3 DNA: TGTGCCACCTCCGGAGCTAGCGGGAAATACGAGCAGTACTTC

J gene: TRBJ2-7
clone size: many
V gene: TRBV5-5
D gene: TRBD1
CDR3 protein: CASSRTGFDEQYF
CDR3 DNA: TGTGCCAGCAGCCGGACAGGGTTCGACGAGCAGTACTTC

J gene: TRBJ1-6
clone size: few
V gene: TRBV7-9
D gene: -
CDR3 protein: CASSFRGLNSPLHF
CDR3 DNA: TGTGCCAGCAGCTTCCGGGGATTGAATTCACCCCTCCACTTT

J gene: TRBJ2-2
clone size: few
V gene: TRBV29-1
D gene: TRBD1
CDR3 protein: CSGGQHTGELFF
CDR3 DNA: TGCAGCGGGGGACAGCACACCGGGGAGCTGTTTTTT

J gene: TRBJ2-7
clone size: many
V gene: TRBV30
D gene: TRBD2
CDR3 protein: CAWSSGGSYEQYF
CDR3 DNA: TGTGCCTGGAGTAGCGGGGGCTCCTACGAGCAGTACTTC

J gene: TRBJ2-7
clone size: few
V gene: TRBV27
D gene: TRBD1
CDR3 protein: CASSSQTGGDEQYF
CDR3 DNA: TGTGCCAGCAGTTCCCAGACAGGGGGCGACGAGCAGTACTTC

J gene: TRBJ1-6
clone size: few
V gene: TRBV7-3
D gene: TRBD1
CDR3 protein: CASSPTGGSSPLHF
CDR3 DNA: TGTGCCAGCAGCCCTACAGGGGGTTCTTCACCCCTCCACTTT

J gene: TRBJ1-2
clone size: many
V gene: TRBV27
D gene: TRBD1
CDR3 protein: CASSLSKGQGLYGYTF
CDR3 DNA: TGTGCCAGCAGTTTATCCAAAGGACAGGGCCTCTATGGCTACACCTTC

J gene: TRBJ1-4
clone size: many
V gene: TRBV12-3/TRBV12-4
D gene: TRBD1
CDR3 protein: CASSILGWDGTAVEKLFF
CDR3 DNA: TGTGCCAGCAGTATCCTCGGTTGGGACGGGACAGCGGTCGAGAAACTGTTTTTT

J gene: TRBJ2-5
clone size: few
V gene: TRBV12-3/TRBV12-4
D gene: -
CDR3 protein: CASSLVGGRGETQYF
CDR3 DNA: TGTGCCAGCAGTTTAGTAGGGGGTCGCGGGGAGACCCAGTACTTC

J gene: TRBJ1-1
clone size: few
V gene: TRBV3-1
D gene: TRBD1
CDR3 protein: CASSQGSYRGAEAFF
CDR3 DNA: TGTGCCAGCAGCCAAGGATCTTACAGGGGCGCTGAAGCTTTCTTT

J gene: TRBJ1-1
clone size: many
V gene: TRBV28
D gene: -
CDR3 protein: CASRKTGPLAFF
CDR3 DNA: TGTGCCAGCAGGAAAACAGGGCCTCTAGCTTTCTTT

J gene: TRBJ2-7
clone size: -
V gene: TRBV18
D gene: -
CDR3 protein: CASSPGELVRYEQYF
CDR3 DNA: TGTGCCAGCTCACCGGGGGAGCTAGTTCGCTACGAGCAGTACTTC

J gene: TRBJ2-7
clone size: -
V gene: TRBV4-1
D gene: -
CDR3 protein: CASSQVTGQVYEQYF
CDR3 DNA: TGCGCCAGCAGCCAAGTCACGGGACAAGTCTACGAGCAGTACTTC

J gene: TRBJ2-7
clone size: many
V gene: TRBV7-2
D gene: -
CDR3 protein: CASTSGDGHYEQYF
CDR3 DNA: TGTGCCAGCACCTCGGGGGACGGTCACTACGAACAGTACTTC

J gene: TRBJ2-5
clone size: many
V gene: TRBV20-1
D gene: -
CDR3 protein: CSYAVGETQYF
CDR3 DNA: TGCAGCTACGCCGTGGGAGAGACCCAGTACTTC

J gene: TRBJ2-5
clone size: few
V gene: TRBV9
D gene: -
CDR3 protein: CASSPGGGWAPDQYF
CDR3 DNA: TGTGCCAGCAGCCCCGGAGGAGGGTGGGCACCGGACCAGTACTTC

J gene: TRBJ2-7
clone size: few
V gene: TRBV4-1
D gene: TRBD2
CDR3 protein: CASSQSFASGSYEQYF
CDR3 DNA: TGCGCCAGCAGCCAATCGTTCGCGAGCGGGAGCTACGAGCAGTACTTC

J gene: TRBJ2-5
clone size: many
V gene: TRBV7-2
D gene: TRBD2
CDR3 protein: CASSLPGGRETQYF
CDR3 DNA: TGTGCCAGCAGCTTACCGGGGGGACGGGAGACCCAGTACTTC

J gene: TRBJ2-7
clone size: many
V gene: TRBV2
D gene: -
CDR3 protein: CASSLLEQYF
CDR3 DNA: TGTGCCAGCAGCCTTCTCGAGCAGTACTTC

J gene: TRBJ2-7
clone size: -
V gene: TRBV6-2/TRBV6-3
D gene: TRBD1
CDR3 protein: CASSYSRQGAYEQYF
CDR3 DNA: TGTGCCAGCAGTTACTCGAGGCAGGGGGCCTACGAGCAGTACTTC

J gene: TRBJ2-1
clone size: -
V gene: TRBV4-1
D gene: -
CDR3 protein: CASSRVGQGSNEQFF
CDR3 DNA: TGCGCCAGCAGCCGAGTGGGGCAGGGCAGTAATGAGCAGTTCTTC

J gene: TRBJ2-5
clone size: -
V gene: TRBV20-1
D gene: -
CDR3 protein: CSARRGYQETRYF
CDR3 DNA: TGCAGTGCTAGGAGAGGGTACCAAGAGACCCGGTACTTC

J gene: TRBJ2-1
clone size: -
V gene: TRBV20-1
D gene: TRBD2
CDR3 protein: CSARGLAGYNEQFF
CDR3 DNA: TGCAGTGCTAGGGGACTAGCGGGGTACAATGAGCAGTTCTTC

J gene: TRBJ1-1
clone size: few
V gene: TRBV10-3
D gene: TRBD1
CDR3 protein: CAISGLTGTGNTEAFF
CDR3 DNA: TGTGCCATCAGTGGATTAACCGGGACAGGGAACACTGAAGCTTTCTTT

J gene: TRBJ2-2
clone size: -
V gene: TRBV3-1
D gene: -
CDR3 protein: CASSQGRVLAGELFF
CDR3 DNA: TGTGCCAGCAGCCAAGGGAGGGTTCTGGCCGGGGAGCTGTTTTTT

J gene: TRBJ2-6
clone size: many
V gene: TRBV5-1
D gene: -
CDR3 protein: CASRQPGANVLTF
CDR3 DNA: TGCGCCAGCAGACAACCTGGGGCCAACGTCCTGACTTTC

J gene: TRBJ2-7
clone size: many
V gene: TRBV28
D gene: TRBD1
CDR3 protein: CASSSGQGKQYF
CDR3 DNA: TGTGCCAGCAGCAGCGGACAGGGCAAGCAGTACTTC

J gene: TRBJ1-1
clone size: many
V gene: TRBV30
D gene: -
CDR3 protein: CAWGNSGGFPEAFF
CDR3 DNA: TGTGCCTGGGGGAACTCGGGGGGCTTCCCTGAAGCTTTCTTT

J gene: TRBJ2-5
clone size: -
V gene: TRBV20-1
D gene: TRBD2
CDR3 protein: CSARDGGRETQYF
CDR3 DNA: TGCAGTGCTAGAGATGGCGGGAGAGAGACCCAGTACTTC

J gene: TRBJ2-6
clone size: few
V gene: TRBV7-2
D gene: TRBD1
CDR3 protein: CASSLSRWTGGAGANVLTF
CDR3 DNA: TGTGCCAGCAGCTTGAGTCGTTGGACAGGGGGCGCTGGGGCCAACGTCCTGACTTTC

J gene: TRBJ2-2
clone size: -
V gene: TRBV6-1
D gene: TRBD1
CDR3 protein: CASSADRGFGELFF
CDR3 DNA: TGTGCCAGCAGTGCCGACAGGGGGTTCGGGGAGCTGTTTTTT

J gene: TRBJ1-5
clone size: -
V gene: TRBV20-1
D gene: TRBD1
CDR3 protein: CSATKGQLSNQPQHF
CDR3 DNA: TGCAGTGCTACAAAGGGACAGCTTAGCAATCAGCCCCAGCATTTT

J gene: TRBJ2-7
clone size: many
V gene: TRBV20-1
D gene: TRBD1
CDR3 protein: CSALAQGTGDYEQYF
CDR3 DNA: TGCAGTGCTCTAGCCCAAGGGACAGGGGATTACGAGCAGTACTTC

J gene: TRBJ2-7
clone size: many
V gene: TRBV11-2
D gene: TRBD2
CDR3 protein: CASSLRLAPYEQYF
CDR3 DNA: TGTGCCAGCAGCCTCAGACTAGCCCCCTACGAGCAGTACTTC

J gene: TRBJ2-4
clone size: -
V gene: TRBV6-1
D gene: TRBD2
CDR3 protein: CASSEAGGRTKNIQYF
CDR3 DNA: TGTGCCAGCAGTGAAGCGGGCGGGAGAACCAAAAACATTCAGTACTTC

J gene: TRBJ1-5
clone size: -
V gene: TRBV20-1
D gene: TRBD1
CDR3 protein: CSAGRTGTSNQPQHF
CDR3 DNA: TGCAGTGCCGGAAGGACAGGGACAAGCAATCAGCCCCAGCATTTT

J gene: TRBJ2-7
clone size: -
V gene: TRBV7-9
D gene: TRBD1
CDR3 protein: CASSYDRVYDEQYF
CDR3 DNA: TGTGCCAGCAGCTATGACAGGGTTTACGACGAGCAGTACTTC

J gene: TRBJ2-2
clone size: -
V gene: TRBV11-2
D gene: -
CDR3 protein: CASSLDQYSVLGELFF
CDR3 DNA: TGTGCCAGCAGCTTAGATCAGTACAGCGTGCTAGGGGAGCTGTTTTTT